A selection of T cell receptor beta chains follows, all from one sample in a study of cytomegalovirus exposure and HLA in healthy donors. Libraries were prepared by immunoSEQ multiplex PCR; TCRdb keeps only in-frame clonotypes and omits some of them. This sample has fewer than 150,000 clones; 80% occur once, and the top ten carry over 0.2%. Sequencing used PBMCs. These receptor sequences come from a man between 50 and 59 years old in good health and CMV-seronegative. The CDR3 runs from the conserved cysteine through the conserved F or W. D genes are given only for firm matches. For some rows the clone size is stated as once, few or many, or as a class when expanded; others skip it.

D,size,J,V,CDR3,DNA
-,-,TRBJ1-1,TRBV6-5,CASSVSGTANTEAFF,TGTGCCAGCAGTGTTTCAGGGACTGCGAACACTGAAGCTTTCTTT
-,-,TRBJ1-4,TRBV28,CASGGNNLSGPTNEKLFF,TGTGCCAGCGGGGGGAATAACCTTTCGGGGCCAACTAATGAAAAACTGTTTTTT
TRBD1,few,TRBJ2-7,TRBV18,CASSPSGTVRYEQYF,TGTGCCAGCTCACCGTCCGGGACAGTCCGATACGAGCAGTACTTC
TRBD1,once,TRBJ1-4,TRBV6-5,CASSRGTGREKLFF,TGTGCCAGCAGTCGGGGGACAGGACGTGAAAAACTGTTTTTT
-,-,TRBJ2-7,TRBV5-1,CASSLILGDHYEQYF,TGCGCCAGCAGCTTGATTCTGGGCGATCATTACGAGCAGTACTTC
-,-,TRBJ2-3,TRBV5-1,CASSFRPESGASTDTQYF,TGCGCCAGCAGCTTCCGTCCGGAGTCAGGGGCTAGCACAGATACGCAGTATTTT
-,-,TRBJ2-2,TRBV6-1,CASSEQGGNTGELFF,TGTGCCAGCAGTGAACAGGGGGGGAACACCGGGGAGCTGTTTTTT
-,-,TRBJ1-6,TRBV5-8,CASSLDRVNSPLHF,TGTGCCAGCAGCTTGGACAGGGTTAATTCACCCCTCCACTTT
TRBD1,-,TRBJ1-2,TRBV19,CASSADRVGYTF,TGTGCCAGTAGTGCTGACAGGGTCGGCTACACCTTC
TRBD1,-,TRBJ2-2,TRBV11-3,CASSGTGTSTGELFF,TGTGCCAGCAGTGGGACAGGGACTTCCACCGGGGAGCTGTTTTTT